The 29 T cell receptor beta chains in this list originate from one sample, sequenced in a study of blood T cell repertoires in COVID-19. The protocol was immunoSEQ multiplex PCR, while the TCRdb copy is restricted to in-frame clones and leaves out a portion. The data show fewer than 400,000 clones, 70% to 90% seen once. The sample was peripheral blood. These receptors were obtained from a human donor in a cohort sampled during active COVID-19.

The chain has TRBV7-2 and TRBJ1-2; TRBD1 aligns across 12 bases. V lost 1 base and J lost 8; bases outside the gene matches: 11. The V gene's germline CDR1 is SGHTA and CDR2 FQGNSA. The CDR3 spans 17 residues. In DNA, the CDR3 is TGTGCCAGCAGCTTAGTTGGCCGGGGACAGGGGGCGGGGGGCTACACCTTC. Encoded protein: CASSLVGRGQGAGGYTF.

This clone occurred once. V is TRBV30 and J is TRBJ1-2, with 7 bases that match TRBD1. After removal of 3 bases from V and 3 bases from J, the junction contained 4 bases not matched to a gene. The V gene's germline CDR1 is GTSNPN and CDR2 SVGIG (reference sequence). The CDR3 is made up of 13 amino acids. The CDR3 region is CAWSLTGHYGYTF. In DNA, the CDR3 is TGTGCCTGGAGCTTGACAGGGCACTATGGCTACACCTTC.

This rearrangement joins TRBV3-1 (or the pseudogene TRBV3-2) to TRBJ2-5, with D possibly matching TRBD2 (6 bases). Germline V lookup: CDR1 LGHDT, CDR2 YNNKEL (reference sequence). V lost 3 bases and J 4 bases, leaving 12 bases between the germline ends. The CDR3 spans 14 residues. CDR3 DNA: TGTGCCAGCAGCCAGCGGGGTCAGATAGAGACCCAGTACTTC. This codes for CASSQRGQIETQYF.

The rearrangement links TRBV18 to TRBJ2-1; D possibly corresponds to TRBD2 (6 bases). The CDR3 sequence is 15 residues long. The germline CDR1 and CDR2 sequences are KGHSH and LQKENI. V lost 3 bases to trimming and J lost 5 bases, with 14 bases between them. The CDR3 spells CASSPSLAHHNEQFF. As DNA, the CDR3 is TGTGCCAGCTCACCTAGCCTAGCGCATCACAATGAGCAGTTCTTC.

The chain uses TRBV9 and TRBJ1-2; D uncertain. This CDR3 is built from 13 residues. V shed 1 base and J shed 4 bases, with 8 bases lying between them. CDR1 SGDLS and CDR2 YYNGEE come from the germline V gene. This chain's CDR3 is CASSVSGPYGYTF. DNA for the CDR3: TGTGCCAGCAGCGTATCTGGGCCCTATGGCTACACCTTC.

This rearrangement joins TRBV2 to TRBJ2-1; 11 nucleotides agree with TRBD2. With 5 bases clipped from V and 1 base from J, the junction kept 19 bases outside the gene matches. Germline V gene sequence: CDR1 SNHLY, CDR2 FYNNEI. The CDR3 is 21 amino acids. The CDR3 region is CASSHTGTGPASGRSYNEQFF. The CDR3 DNA reads as TGTGCCAGCAGTCATACCGGGACAGGGCCGGCTAGCGGGAGGTCCTACAATGAGCAGTTCTTC.

The chain has TRBV10-3 and TRBJ2-3, with 8 bases lining up with TRBD2. Germline lookup yields CDR1 ENHRY and CDR2 SYGVKD. Germline trimming cut 11 bases from V and 3 bases from J; bases unmatched to any gene: 4. CDR3 length equals 12 residues. CDR3 in amino acids: CAFGRGTDTQYF. CDR3 nucleotides: TGTGCCTTCGGGAGGGGGACAGATACGCAGTATTTT.

On this clone itself: This may be a read error: a much more frequent sequence differs by one nucleotide. This same CDR3 is encoded by further DNA sequences in the sample. The gene calls are TRBV27 and TRBJ1-2; D possibly corresponds to TRBD1 (5 bases). The V gene's germline CDR1 is MNHEY and CDR2 SMNVEV (reference sequence). Trimming stripped 3 bases from V and 1 base from J, with 6 bases between. This CDR3 has 13 amino acids. CDR3 amino acids: CASSFQGNYGYTF. CDR3 DNA: TGTGCCAGCAGTTTCCAGGGTAACTATGGCTACACCTTC.

This rearrangement joins TRBV4-2 to TRBJ2-7; TRBD2 agrees at 7 bases. Germline CDR1 and CDR2: LGHNA and YNFKEQ. The CDR3 is 14 amino acids. V was pared by 4 bases and J by 4 bases, with 7 bases of the junction left unmatched. The CDR3 here is CASSPRGGNYEQYF. The CDR3 DNA sequence: TGTGCCAGCAGCCCCCGGGGAGGGAATTACGAGCAGTACTTC.

The chain joins TRBV6-4 to TRBJ1-5; 9 bases align to TRBD1. This CDR3 is built from 14 residues. The V and J ends lost 6 bases and 6 bases, in that order; junction bases with no gene match: 6. Germline V CDR1 and CDR2: MRHNA, SNTAGT. The CDR3 DNA reads as TGTGCCAGCAGGGCACAGGGGGCGAGTCAGCCCCAGCATTTT. The encoded protein is CASRAQGASQPQHF.

J is TRBJ1-1 and V is TRBV6-5; TRBD1 agrees at 7 bases. Germline CDR1 reads MNHEY; CDR2 reads SVGAGI. The ends lost 2 bases at V and 7 bases at J; junction bases unmatched: 4. This CDR3 contains 13 residues. The CDR3 DNA follows: TGTGCCAGCAGTTACAGGGACAGCCTTGAAGCTTTCTTT. Protein product: CASSYRDSLEAFF.

The gene calls are TRBV29-1 and TRBJ1-5; TRBD1 aligns across 10 bases. J gave up 7 bases and V 5 bases, and 5 bases lay outside the gene matches. Germline V gene data show CDR1 as SQVTM and CDR2 as ANQGSEA. CDR3 length equals 13 residues. The CDR3 sequence: CSVLTGGDQPQHF. CDR3 in DNA: TGCAGCGTTTTGACAGGGGGCGACCAGCCCCAGCATTTT.

This chain joins TRBV5-5 and TRBJ2-7; TRBD2 matches at 9 bases. Germline V lookup: CDR1 SGHKS, CDR2 YYEKEE (reference sequence). Trimming cost V 4 bases and J 1 base; bases outside gene matches: 6. This CDR3 contains 15 residues. CDR3 DNA sequence: TGTGCCAGCAGCCCAGGACTAGCGAGTTCCTACGAGCAGTACTTC. It translates to CASSPGLASSYEQYF.

The rearrangement joins TRBV28 to TRBJ1-2, with 10 bases that match TRBD1. The CDR3 is made up of 16 amino acids. Trimming took 5 bases from V and 6 from J; bases not matched to a gene: 12. Germline CDR1 reads MDHEN; CDR2 reads SYDVKM. The CDR3 protein is CASSPWDRGRHNGYTF. DNA of the CDR3: TGTGCCAGCAGTCCCTGGGACAGGGGAAGACATAATGGCTACACCTTC.

V usage is TRBV27 and J usage is TRBJ2-1; 8 bases fit TRBD1. The CDR3 covers 18 residues. Germline V gene data show CDR1 as MNHEY and CDR2 as SMNVEV (reference sequence). The trim removed 4 bases at V and 0 bases at J, leaving 11 bases unmatched. CDR3 loop: CASSSDFLTGDSYNEQFF. The CDR3 DNA follows: TGTGCCAGCAGTTCGGATTTTCTGACAGGGGACTCCTACAATGAGCAGTTCTTC.

The V call is TRBV6-5, the J call TRBJ2-1, with TRBD1 matching 8 bases. This CDR3 has 14 residues. Germline loops: CDR1 MNHEY, CDR2 SVGAGI. The V gene end was trimmed by 0 bases and the J gene end by 7 bases; junction bases not matched to a gene: 2. CDR3 nucleotides: TGTGCCAGCAGTTACTCGTGGACAGGGAATGAGCAGTTCTTC. Protein sequence: CASSYSWTGNEQFF.

The J gene is TRBJ2-7, the V gene TRBV6-2 or TRBV6-3; 10 positions agree with TRBD2. The CDR3 extends over 15 amino acids. Germline loops: CDR1 MNHEY, CDR2 SVGEGT. V was clipped by 1 base and J by 3 bases; unmatched bases: 3. This CDR3 reads CASSYWASGSYEQYF. The CDR3, as DNA: TGTGCCAGCAGTTACTGGGCTAGCGGGAGCTACGAGCAGTACTTC.

The rearrangement uses TRBV28 and TRBJ2-2; D remains ambiguous. Germline CDR1 is MDHEN and CDR2 is SYDVKM. V was trimmed by 2 bases and J by 7 bases, leaving 14 bases between them. The CDR3 has 15 residues. This chain's CDR3 is CASSLGWRGVGELFF. The CDR3, as DNA: TGTGCCAGCAGTTTAGGGTGGCGAGGCGTCGGGGAGCTGTTTTTT.

The V and J genes are TRBV6-5 and TRBJ2-7; 9 bases agree with TRBD1. With 8 bases clipped from V and 3 bases from J, the junction kept 8 bases outside the gene matches. The germline V gene encodes CDR1 MNHEY and CDR2 SVGAGI. This CDR3 has 14 amino acids. The CDR3 reads CASSEGQGSYEQYF. The CDR3 region has the DNA TGTGCCAGCTCTGAGGGACAGGGAAGCTACGAGCAGTACTTC.

J is TRBJ2-7 and V is TRBV28, with D perhaps TRBD2 (7 bases). This CDR3 has 14 amino acids. The V and J ends lost 8 bases and 2 bases respectively, with 16 bases between them. CDR1 and CDR2 (germline): MDHEN, SYDVKM. The CDR3 DNA reads TGTGCCAGCCTTACGAGGGGGGGGACCTACGAGCAGTACTTC. Translation: CASLTRGGTYEQYF.

The rearrangement links TRBV13 to TRBJ2-7; possibly TRBD2 for D (5 bases). Trimming removed 11 bases at V and 0 bases at J, with 17 bases between. Germline values: CDR1 PRHDT, CDR2 FYEKMQ (reference sequence). CDR3 length: 14 residues. This chain's CDR3 is CACKRAFGSYEQYF. For the CDR3, the DNA is TGTGCCTGCAAGAGGGCATTCGGCTCCTACGAGCAGTACTTC.

The J gene is TRBJ2-5, the V gene TRBV7-3; D is perhaps TRBD1 (6 bases). The CDR3 extends over 16 amino acids. CDR1 SGHTA and CDR2 FQGTGA come from the germline V gene. Trimming cost V 5 bases and J 7 bases, with 23 bases left between them. As DNA, the CDR3 is TGTGCCAGCAGCCAACAGGGTGACCGTAGTCCTGGGACCCAGTACTTC. This encodes CASSQQGDRSPGTQYF.

This clone was detected once. The chain is built from TRBV7-9 and TRBJ1-3; D uncertain. The CDR3 is 17 amino acids. Trimming took 1 base from V and 0 from J, leaving 13 bases between them. Germline V gene data show CDR1 as SEHNR and CDR2 as FQNEAQ (reference sequence). CDR3 bases: TGTGCCAGCAGCTTAGGTGGGCAATTTCGCTCTGGAAACACCATATATTTT. This encodes CASSLGGQFRSGNTIYF.

This rearrangement joins TRBV5-1 to TRBJ2-1, with D uncertain. The germline V gene has CDR1 SGHRS and CDR2 YFSETQ. This CDR3 has 14 residues. Trimming removed 4 bases at V and 6 bases at J, with 14 bases between. CDR3 in amino acids: CASSNQEGSNEQFF. CDR3 DNA: TGCGCCAGCAGCAATCAGGAAGGTTCCAATGAGCAGTTCTTC. Full variable domain (missing parts from reference TRBV5-1 and TRBJ2-1): KAGVTQTPRYLIKTRGQQVTLSCSPISGHRSVSWYQQTPGQGLQFLFEYFSETQRNKGNFPGRFSGRQFSNSRSEMNVSTLELGDSALYLCASSNQEGSNEQFFGPGTRLTVL.

This rearrangement joins TRBV28 to TRBJ1-1; tentative D call: TRBD1 (6 bases). Trimming cost V 5 bases and J 0 bases, with 13 bases left between them. The germline V gene has CDR1 MDHEN and CDR2 SYDVKM. There are 15 residues in the CDR3. CDR3 sequence: CASSTHREMNTEAFF. The DNA of the CDR3 is TGTGCCAGCAGTACACACAGGGAAATGAACACTGAAGCTTTCTTT.

The chain has TRBV4-1 and TRBJ2-1, with TRBD1 matching 8 bases. The J segment lost 2 bases and the V segment lost 0 bases, leaving 6 bases of the junction unmatched. The germline CDR1 and CDR2 sequences are MGHRA and YSYEKL. CDR3 size: 17 residues. The chain's CDR3 is CASSQEDRVGPYNEQFF. Here the CDR3 DNA reads TGCGCCAGCAGCCAAGAGGACAGGGTCGGACCCTACAATGAGCAGTTCTTC.

This clone was seen a few times. The chain joins TRBV6-4 to TRBJ1-2; D gene unclear. CDR3 size: 17 residues. Trimming shortened V by 7 bases and J by 0 bases, and 21 bases separated the two germline ends. Germline assignment: CDR1 MRHNA and CDR2 SNTAGT. This CDR3 reads CASIPILDGGTNYGYTF. The CDR3 DNA follows: TGTGCCAGCATCCCCATACTGGACGGAGGTACTAACTATGGCTACACCTTC.

The chain couples TRBV4-1 to TRBJ1-2, with TRBD1 identical over 10 bases. Trimming took 1 base from V and 7 from J; bases not matched to a gene: 15. The CDR3 has 18 amino acids. Germline loops: CDR1 MGHRA, CDR2 YSYEKL. The CDR3 here is CASSQVGVGQGFDGGYTF. The CDR3 region has the DNA TGCGCCAGCAGCCAAGTGGGCGTGGGACAGGGGTTTGACGGTGGCTACACCTTC.

V usage is TRBV7-6 and J usage is TRBJ1-6; maybe TRBD1 (5 bases). Germline V gene data show CDR1 as SGHVS and CDR2 as FNYEAQ. V lost 5 bases to trimming and J lost 2 bases, with 13 bases between them. CDR3 length: 16 amino acids. CDR3 DNA: TGTGCCAGCAGCCGGGCGGCAGGGACCTATAATTCACCCCTCCACTTT. Protein product: CASSRAAGTYNSPLHF.